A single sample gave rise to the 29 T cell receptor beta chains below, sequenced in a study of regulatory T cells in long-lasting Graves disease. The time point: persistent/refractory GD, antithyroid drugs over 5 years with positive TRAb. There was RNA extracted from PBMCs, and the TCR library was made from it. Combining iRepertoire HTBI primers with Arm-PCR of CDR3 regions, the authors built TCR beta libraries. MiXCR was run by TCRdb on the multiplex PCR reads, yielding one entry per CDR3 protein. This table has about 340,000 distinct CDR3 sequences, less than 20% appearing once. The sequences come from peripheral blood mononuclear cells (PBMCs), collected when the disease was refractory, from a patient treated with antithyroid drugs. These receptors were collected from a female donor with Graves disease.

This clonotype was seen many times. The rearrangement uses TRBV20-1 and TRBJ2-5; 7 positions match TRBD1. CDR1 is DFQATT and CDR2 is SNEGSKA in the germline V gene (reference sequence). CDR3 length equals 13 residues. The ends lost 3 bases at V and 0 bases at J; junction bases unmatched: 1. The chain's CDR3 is CSASGQDQETQYF. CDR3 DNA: TGCAGTGCTAGTGGACAGGACCAAGAGACCCAGTACTTC.

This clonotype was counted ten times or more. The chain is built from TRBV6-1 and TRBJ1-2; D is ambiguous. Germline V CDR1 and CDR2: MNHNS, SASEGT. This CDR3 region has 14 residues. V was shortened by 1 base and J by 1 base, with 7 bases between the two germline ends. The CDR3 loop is CASSEEELNYGYTF. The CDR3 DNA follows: TGTGCCAGCAGTGAAGAGGAACTTAACTATGGCTACACCTTC.

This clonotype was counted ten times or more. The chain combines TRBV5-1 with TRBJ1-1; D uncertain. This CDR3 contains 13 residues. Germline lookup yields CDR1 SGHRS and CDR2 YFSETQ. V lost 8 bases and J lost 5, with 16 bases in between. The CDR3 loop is CASRLGRWTEAFF. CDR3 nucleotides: TGCGCCAGTCGCTTGGGTCGGTGGACTGAAGCTTTCTTT.

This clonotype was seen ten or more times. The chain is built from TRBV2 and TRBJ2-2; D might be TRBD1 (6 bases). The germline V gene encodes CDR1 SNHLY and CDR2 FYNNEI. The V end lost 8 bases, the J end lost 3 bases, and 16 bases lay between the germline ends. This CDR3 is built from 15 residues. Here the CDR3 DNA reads TGTGCCAGCGGGGGACAATTCCCAGACACCGGGGAGCTGTTTTTT. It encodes CASGGQFPDTGELFF.

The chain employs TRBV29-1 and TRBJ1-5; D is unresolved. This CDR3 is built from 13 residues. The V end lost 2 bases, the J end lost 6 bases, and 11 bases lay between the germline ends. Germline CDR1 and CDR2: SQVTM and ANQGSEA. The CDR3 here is CSVESGMGQPQHF. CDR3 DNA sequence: TGCAGCGTTGAATCCGGAATGGGTCAGCCCCAGCATTTT.

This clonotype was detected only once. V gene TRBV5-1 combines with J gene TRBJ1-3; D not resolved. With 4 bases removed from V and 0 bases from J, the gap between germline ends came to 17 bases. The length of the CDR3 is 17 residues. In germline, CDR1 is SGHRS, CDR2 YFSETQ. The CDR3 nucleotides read TGCGCCAGCAGCAGGGCCGGCAGACTTTACTCTGGAAACACCATATATTTT. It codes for CASSRAGRLYSGNTIYF. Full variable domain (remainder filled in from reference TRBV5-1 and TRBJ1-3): KAGVTQTPRYLIKTRGQQVTLSCSPISGHRSVSWYQQTPGQGLQFLFEYFSETQRNKGNFPGRFSGRQFSNSRSEMNVSTLELGDSALYLCASSRAGRLYSGNTIYFGEGSWLTVV.

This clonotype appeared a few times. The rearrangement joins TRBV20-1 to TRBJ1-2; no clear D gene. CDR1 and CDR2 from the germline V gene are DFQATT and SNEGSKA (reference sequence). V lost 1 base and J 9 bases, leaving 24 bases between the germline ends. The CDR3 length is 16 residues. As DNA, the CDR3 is TGCAGTGCTAGAGCAAGGATAGACCAAGATCGAGGGAGCTACACCTTC. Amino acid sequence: CSARARIDQDRGSYTF.

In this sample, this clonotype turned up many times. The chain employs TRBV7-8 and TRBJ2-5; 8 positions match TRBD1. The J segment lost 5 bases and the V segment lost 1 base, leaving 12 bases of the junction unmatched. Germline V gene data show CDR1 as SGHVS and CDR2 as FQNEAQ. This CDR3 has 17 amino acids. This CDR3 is CASSLGGPRGRWETQYF. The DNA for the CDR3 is TGTGCCAGCAGCTTAGGGGGCCCCAGGGGGCGATGGGAGACCCAGTACTTC.

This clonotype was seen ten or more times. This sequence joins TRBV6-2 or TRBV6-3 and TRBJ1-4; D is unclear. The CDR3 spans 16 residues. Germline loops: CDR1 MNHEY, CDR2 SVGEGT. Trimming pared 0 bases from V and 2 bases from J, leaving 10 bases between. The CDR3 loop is CASSYSLLGTNEKLFF. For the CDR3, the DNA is TGTGCCAGCAGTTACTCGCTCTTGGGGACTAATGAAAAACTGTTTTTT.

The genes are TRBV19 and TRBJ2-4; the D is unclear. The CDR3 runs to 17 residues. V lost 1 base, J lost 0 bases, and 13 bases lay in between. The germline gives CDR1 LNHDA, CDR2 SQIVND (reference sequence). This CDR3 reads CASSIGAANIAKNIQYF. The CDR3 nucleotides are TGTGCCAGTAGTATAGGGGCGGCGAATATAGCCAAAAACATTCAGTACTTC.

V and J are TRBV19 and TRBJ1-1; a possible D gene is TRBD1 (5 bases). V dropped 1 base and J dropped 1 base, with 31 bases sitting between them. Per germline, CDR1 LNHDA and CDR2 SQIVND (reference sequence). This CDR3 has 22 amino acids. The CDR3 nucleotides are TGTGCCAGTAGTATAGCCCCCTTCCGGGGCAGGGTAACAGCAGGTCGGAACACTGAAGCTTTCTTT. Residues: CASSIAPFRGRVTAGRNTEAFF.

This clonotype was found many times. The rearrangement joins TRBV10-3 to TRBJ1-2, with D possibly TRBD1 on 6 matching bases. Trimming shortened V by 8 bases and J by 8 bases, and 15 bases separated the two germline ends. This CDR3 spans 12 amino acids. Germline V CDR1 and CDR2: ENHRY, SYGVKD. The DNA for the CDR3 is TGTGCCATCGGTCGGGGGGCGGAGGGCTACACCTTC. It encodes CAIGRGAEGYTF.

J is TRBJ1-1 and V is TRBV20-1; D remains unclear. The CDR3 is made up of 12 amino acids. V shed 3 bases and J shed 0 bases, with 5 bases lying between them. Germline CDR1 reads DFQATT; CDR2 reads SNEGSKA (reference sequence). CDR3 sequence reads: CSASNMNTEAFF. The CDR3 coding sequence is TGCAGTGCTAGTAATATGAACACTGAAGCTTTCTTT.

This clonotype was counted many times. DNA for the CDR3: TGTGCCAGCAGCTGGGACAGGGCACAGGGCTACACCTTC. Amino acids: CASSWDRAQGYTF. The rearrangement links TRBV7-2 to TRBJ1-2, with 9 nucleotides matching TRBD1. This CDR3 comprises 13 residues. Germline loops: CDR1 SGHTA, CDR2 FQGNSA. V was clipped by 4 bases and J by 8 bases; unmatched bases: 5.

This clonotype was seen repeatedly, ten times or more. CDR3 DNA sequence: TGTGCCAGCAGGGTCTCTGGGGCCAACGTCCTGACTTTC. Its translation is CASRVSGANVLTF. The chain has TRBV2 and TRBJ2-6; D is ambiguous. Germline values: CDR1 SNHLY, CDR2 FYNNEI. The CDR3 sequence is 13 residues long. V was pared by 6 bases and J by 0 bases, with 3 bases between. Combining the CDR3 with reference TRBV2 and TRBJ2-6 gives the whole variable domain EPEVTQTPSHQVTQMGQEVILRCVPISNHLYFYWYRQILGQKVEFLVSFYNNEISEKSEIFDDQFSVERPDGSNFTLKIRSTKLEDSAMYFCASRVSGANVLTFGAGSRLTVL.

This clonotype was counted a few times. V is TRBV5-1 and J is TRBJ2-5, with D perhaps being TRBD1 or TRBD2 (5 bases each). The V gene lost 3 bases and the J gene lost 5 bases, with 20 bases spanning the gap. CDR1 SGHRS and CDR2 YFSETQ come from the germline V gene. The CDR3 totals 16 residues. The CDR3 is CASSSAPVGAYETQYF. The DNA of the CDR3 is TGCGCCAGCAGCTCCGCTCCGGTCGGGGCGTATGAGACCCAGTACTTC.

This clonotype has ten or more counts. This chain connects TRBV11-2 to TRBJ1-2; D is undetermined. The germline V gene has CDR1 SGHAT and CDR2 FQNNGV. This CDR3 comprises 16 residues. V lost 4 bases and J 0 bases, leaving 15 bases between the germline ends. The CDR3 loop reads CASSSRWSATNYGYTF. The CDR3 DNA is TGTGCCAGCAGCTCCCGATGGTCGGCTACTAACTATGGCTACACCTTC.

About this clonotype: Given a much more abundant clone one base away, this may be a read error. CDR3 amino acids: CASSRGTGLWSYEQYF. In nucleotides, the CDR3 is TGTGCCAGCAGTCGGGGGACAGGGTTATGGTCCTACGAGCAGTACTTC. The chain combines TRBV28 with TRBJ2-7, with TRBD1 identical over 9 bases. The germline V gene has CDR1 MDHEN and CDR2 SYDVKM. The CDR3 consists of 16 residues. Trimming took 5 bases from V and 1 from J; bases not matched to a gene: 9.

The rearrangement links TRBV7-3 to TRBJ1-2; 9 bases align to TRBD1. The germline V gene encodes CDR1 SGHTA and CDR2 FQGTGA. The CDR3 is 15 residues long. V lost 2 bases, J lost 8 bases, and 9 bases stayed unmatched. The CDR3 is CASSLEPNRGRGYTF. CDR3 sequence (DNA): TGTGCCAGCAGCTTAGAACCCAACAGGGGGCGAGGCTACACCTTC. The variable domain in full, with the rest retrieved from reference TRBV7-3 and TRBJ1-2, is GAGVSQTPSNKVTEKGKYVELRCDPISGHTALYWYRQSLGQGPEFLIYFQGTGAADDSGLPNDRFFAVRPEGSVSTLKIQRTERGDSAVYLCASSLEPNRGRGYTFGSGTRLTVV.

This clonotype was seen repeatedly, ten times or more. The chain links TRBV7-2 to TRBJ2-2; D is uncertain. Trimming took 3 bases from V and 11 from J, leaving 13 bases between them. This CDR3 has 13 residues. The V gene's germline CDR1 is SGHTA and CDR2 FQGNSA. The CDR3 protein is CASSFNQGRELFF. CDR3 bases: TGTGCCAGCAGCTTTAACCAAGGACGAGAGCTGTTTTTT.

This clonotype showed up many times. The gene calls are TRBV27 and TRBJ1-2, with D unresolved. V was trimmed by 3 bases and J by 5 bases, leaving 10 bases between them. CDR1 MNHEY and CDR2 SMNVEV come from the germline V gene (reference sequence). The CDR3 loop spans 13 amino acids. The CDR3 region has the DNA TGTGCCAGCAGTTTTCTATCCGGGTATGGCTACACCTTC. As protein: CASSFLSGYGYTF.

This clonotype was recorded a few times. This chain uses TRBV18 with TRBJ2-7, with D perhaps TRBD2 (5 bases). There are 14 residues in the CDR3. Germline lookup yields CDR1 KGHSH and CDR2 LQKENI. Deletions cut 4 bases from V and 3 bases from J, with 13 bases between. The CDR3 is CASSRSGSFYEQYF. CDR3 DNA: TGTGCCAGCTCACGGAGCGGTAGCTTCTACGAGCAGTACTTC. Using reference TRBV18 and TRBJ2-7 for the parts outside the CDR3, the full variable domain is NAGVMQNPRHLVRRRGQEARLRCSPMKGHSHVYWYRQLPEEGLKFMVYLQKENIIDESGMPKERFSAEFPKEGPSILRIQQVVRGDSAAYFCASSRSGSFYEQYFGPGTRLTVT.

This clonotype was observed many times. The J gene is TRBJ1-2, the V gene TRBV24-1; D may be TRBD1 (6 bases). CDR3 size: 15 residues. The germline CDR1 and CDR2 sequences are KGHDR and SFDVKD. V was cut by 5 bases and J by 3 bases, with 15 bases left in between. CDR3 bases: TGTGCCACCAGTGGATCCCGGGGGGGCGACTATGGCTACACCTTC. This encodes CATSGSRGGDYGYTF.

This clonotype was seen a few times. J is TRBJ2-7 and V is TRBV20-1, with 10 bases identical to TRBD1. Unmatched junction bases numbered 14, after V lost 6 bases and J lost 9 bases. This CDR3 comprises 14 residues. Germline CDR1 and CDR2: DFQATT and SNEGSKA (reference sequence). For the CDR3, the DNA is TGCAGTGCAGATACCGGGACAGGGGCCCTGTGGCAGTACTTC. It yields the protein CSADTGTGALWQYF.

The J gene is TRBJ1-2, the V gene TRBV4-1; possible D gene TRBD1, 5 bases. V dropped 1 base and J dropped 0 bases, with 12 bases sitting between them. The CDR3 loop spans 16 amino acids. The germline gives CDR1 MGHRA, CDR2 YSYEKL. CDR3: CASSQGGHLANYGYTF. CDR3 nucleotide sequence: TGCGCCAGCAGCCAAGGCGGACACCTAGCTAACTATGGCTACACCTTC.

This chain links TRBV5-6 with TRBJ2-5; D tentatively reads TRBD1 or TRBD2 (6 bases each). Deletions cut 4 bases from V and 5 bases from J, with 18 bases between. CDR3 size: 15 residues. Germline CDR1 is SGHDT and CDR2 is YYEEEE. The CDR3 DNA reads TGTGCCAGCAGCGGCGGGACACCCGTCGGGGAGACCCAGTACTTC. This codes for CASSGGTPVGETQYF.

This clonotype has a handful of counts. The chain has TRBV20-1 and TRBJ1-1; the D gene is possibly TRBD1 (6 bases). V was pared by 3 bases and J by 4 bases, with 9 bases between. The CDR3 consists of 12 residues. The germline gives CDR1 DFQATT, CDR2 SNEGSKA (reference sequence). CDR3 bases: TGCAGTGCTAGGGGGGCGGGCACTGAAGCTTTCTTT. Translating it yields CSARGAGTEAFF.

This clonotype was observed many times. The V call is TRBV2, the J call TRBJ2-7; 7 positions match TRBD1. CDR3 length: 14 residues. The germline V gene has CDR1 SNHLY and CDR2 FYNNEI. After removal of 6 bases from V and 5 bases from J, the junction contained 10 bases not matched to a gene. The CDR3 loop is CASRTGTVLNEQYF. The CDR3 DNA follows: TGTGCCAGCAGAACCGGGACAGTCCTAAACGAGCAGTACTTC.

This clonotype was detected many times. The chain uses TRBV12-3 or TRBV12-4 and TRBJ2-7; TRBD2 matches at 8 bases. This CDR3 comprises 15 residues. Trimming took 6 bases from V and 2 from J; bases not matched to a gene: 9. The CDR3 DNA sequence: TGTGCCAGCAGACCGAAGCGGGGGCCACCCTACGAGCAGTACTTC. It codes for CASRPKRGPPYEQYF.